This note documents a single T cell receptor (beta chain) sequence. What it binds is unknown. This PCR relied on a set of 60 Vbeta primers and 13 Jbeta primers. Libraries were prepared by immunoSEQ multiplex PCR; TCRdb keeps only in-frame clonotypes and omits some of them. Found here are around 85,000 clones, about 80% of them singletons; the top ten hold 32%. The sample originates from a study of cytomegalovirus exposure and HLA in healthy donors. CDR3 length: 17 residues. Trimming pared 4 bases from V and 1 base from J, leaving 17 bases between. CDR1 is LNHDA, CDR2 SQIVND, per germline (reference sequence). Study conclusions and caveats: Excluded: some indistinguishable V segments such as TRBV6-2 and TRBV6-3.

J is TRBJ2-4 and V is TRBV19, with D possibly being TRBD1 (7 bases). The sequence was collected from a man aged 45 to 65 in good health and CMV-seropositive. The sample consisted of PBMCs. The CDR3 is CASSSPGGSTAKNIQYF. The DNA for the CDR3 is TGTGCCAGTAGTAGTCCAGGGGGGAGCACGGCCAAAAACATTCAGTACTTC.